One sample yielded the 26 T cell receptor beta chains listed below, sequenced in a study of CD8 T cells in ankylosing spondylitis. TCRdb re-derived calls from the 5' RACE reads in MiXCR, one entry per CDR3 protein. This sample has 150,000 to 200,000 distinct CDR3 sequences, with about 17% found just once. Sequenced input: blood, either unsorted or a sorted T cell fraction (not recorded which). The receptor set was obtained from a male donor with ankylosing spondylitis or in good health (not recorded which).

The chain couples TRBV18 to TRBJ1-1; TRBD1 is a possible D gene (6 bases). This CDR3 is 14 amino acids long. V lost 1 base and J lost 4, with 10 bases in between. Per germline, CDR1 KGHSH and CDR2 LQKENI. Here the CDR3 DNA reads TGTGCCAGCTCACCACTAGCGGACAGCACTGAAGCTTTCTTT. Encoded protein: CASSPLADSTEAFF.

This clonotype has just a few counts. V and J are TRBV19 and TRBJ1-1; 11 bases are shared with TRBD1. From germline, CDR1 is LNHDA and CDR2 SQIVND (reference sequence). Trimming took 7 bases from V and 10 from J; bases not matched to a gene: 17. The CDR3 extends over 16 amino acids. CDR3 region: CASTGMGQGDVASAFF. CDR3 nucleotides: TGTGCCAGTACCGGCATGGGACAGGGGGACGTCGCGTCAGCTTTCTTT.

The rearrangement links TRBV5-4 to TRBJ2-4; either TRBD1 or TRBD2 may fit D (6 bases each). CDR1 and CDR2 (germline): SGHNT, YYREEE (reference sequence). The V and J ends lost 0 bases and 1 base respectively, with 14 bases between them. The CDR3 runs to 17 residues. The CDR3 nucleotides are TGTGCCAGCAGCTTGGCCCTGGAGGGGGTTGCCAAAAACATTCAGTACTTC. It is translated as CASSLALEGVAKNIQYF.

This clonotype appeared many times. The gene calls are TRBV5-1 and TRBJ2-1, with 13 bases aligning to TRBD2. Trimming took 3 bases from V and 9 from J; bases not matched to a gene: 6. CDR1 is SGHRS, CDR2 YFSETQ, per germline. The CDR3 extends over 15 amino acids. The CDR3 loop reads CASSSTSGRSIEQFF. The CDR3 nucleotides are TGCGCCAGCAGCTCGACTAGCGGGAGGAGTATTGAGCAGTTCTTC.

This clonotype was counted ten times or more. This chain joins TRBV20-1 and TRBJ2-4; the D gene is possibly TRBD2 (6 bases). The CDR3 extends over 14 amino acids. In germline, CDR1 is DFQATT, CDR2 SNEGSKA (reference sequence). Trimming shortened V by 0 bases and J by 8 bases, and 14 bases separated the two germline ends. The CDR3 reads CSARDPPPSDIQYF. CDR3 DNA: TGCAGTGCTAGAGATCCTCCGCCTAGCGACATTCAGTACTTC.

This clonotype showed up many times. CDR3 protein: CASNNRGYTYEQYF. CDR3 DNA sequence: TGTGCCAGCAATAACAGGGGGTACACCTACGAGCAGTACTTC. The V and J genes are TRBV28 and TRBJ2-7; 8 bases line up with TRBD1. There are 14 residues in the CDR3. The germline V gene has CDR1 MDHEN and CDR2 SYDVKM. The V segment lost 7 bases and the J segment 2 bases; nucleotides outside the gene matches: 7.

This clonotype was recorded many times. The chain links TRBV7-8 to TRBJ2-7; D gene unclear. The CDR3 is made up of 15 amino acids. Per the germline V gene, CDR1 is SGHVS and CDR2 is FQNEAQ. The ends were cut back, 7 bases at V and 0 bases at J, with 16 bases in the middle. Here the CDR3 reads CASMRLGSSSYEQYF. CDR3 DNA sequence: TGTGCCAGCATGAGGCTCGGATCCAGCTCCTACGAGCAGTACTTC.

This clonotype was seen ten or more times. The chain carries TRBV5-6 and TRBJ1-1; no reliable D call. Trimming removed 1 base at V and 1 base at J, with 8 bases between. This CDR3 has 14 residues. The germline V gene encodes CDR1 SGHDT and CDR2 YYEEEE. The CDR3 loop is CASSLRMGNTEAFF. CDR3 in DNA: TGTGCCAGCAGCTTGCGGATGGGGAACACTGAAGCTTTCTTT. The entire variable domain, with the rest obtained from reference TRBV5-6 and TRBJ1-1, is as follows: DAGVTQSPTHLIKTRGQQVTLRCSPKSGHDTVSWYQQALGQGPQFIFQYYEEEERQRGNFPDRFSGHQFPNYSSELNVNALLLGDSALYLCASSLRMGNTEAFFGQGTRLTVV.

The CDR3 loop reads CASSYRDDAGELFF. CDR3 DNA: TGTGCCAGCAGTTACAGGGATGACGCCGGGGAGCTGTTTTTT. The chain couples TRBV6-5 to TRBJ2-2; D is unclear. Germline loops: CDR1 MNHEY, CDR2 SVGAGI. The CDR3 totals 14 residues. With 2 bases removed from V and 6 bases from J, the gap between germline ends came to 10 bases.

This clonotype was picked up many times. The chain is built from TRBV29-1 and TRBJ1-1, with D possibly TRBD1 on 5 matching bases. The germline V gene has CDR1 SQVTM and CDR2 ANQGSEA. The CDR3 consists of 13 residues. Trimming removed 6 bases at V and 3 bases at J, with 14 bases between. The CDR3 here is CSVRRGEHTEAFF. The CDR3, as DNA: TGCAGCGTGAGGAGGGGCGAACACACTGAAGCTTTCTTT.

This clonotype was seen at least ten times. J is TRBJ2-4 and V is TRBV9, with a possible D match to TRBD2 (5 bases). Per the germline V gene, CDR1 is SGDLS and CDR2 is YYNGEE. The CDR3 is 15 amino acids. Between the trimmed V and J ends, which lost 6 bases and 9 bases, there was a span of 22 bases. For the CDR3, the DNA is TGTGCCAGCATCATCCTCGAGGCGGGTTGTACCATTCAGTACTTC. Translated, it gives CASIILEAGCTIQYF.

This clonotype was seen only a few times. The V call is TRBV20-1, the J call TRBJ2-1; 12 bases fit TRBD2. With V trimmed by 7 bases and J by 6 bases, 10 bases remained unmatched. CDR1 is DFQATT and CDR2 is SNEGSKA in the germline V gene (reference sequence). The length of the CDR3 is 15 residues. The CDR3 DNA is TGCAGTGTTCCGACTAGCGGGAGAACCCGCAATGAGCAGTTCTTC. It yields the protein CSVPTSGRTRNEQFF.

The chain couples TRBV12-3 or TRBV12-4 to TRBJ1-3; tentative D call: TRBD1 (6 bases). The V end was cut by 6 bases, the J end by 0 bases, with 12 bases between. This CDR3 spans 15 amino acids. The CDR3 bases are TGTGCCAGCAGACACGGACAGTACTCTGGAAACACCATATATTTT. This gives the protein CASRHGQYSGNTIYF.

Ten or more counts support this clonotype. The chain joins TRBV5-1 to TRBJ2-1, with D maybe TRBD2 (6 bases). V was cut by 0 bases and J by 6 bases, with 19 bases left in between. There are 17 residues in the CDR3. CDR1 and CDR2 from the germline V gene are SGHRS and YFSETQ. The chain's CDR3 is CASSLESGTFAANEQFF. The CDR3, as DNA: TGCGCCAGCAGCTTGGAATCCGGGACTTTCGCAGCCAATGAGCAGTTCTTC.

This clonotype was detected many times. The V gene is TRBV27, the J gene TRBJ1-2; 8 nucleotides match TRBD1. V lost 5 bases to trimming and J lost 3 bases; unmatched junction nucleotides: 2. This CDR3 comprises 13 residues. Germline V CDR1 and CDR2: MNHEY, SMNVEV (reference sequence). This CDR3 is CASSETGDYGYTF. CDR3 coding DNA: TGTGCCAGCAGTGAGACAGGGGACTATGGCTACACCTTC.

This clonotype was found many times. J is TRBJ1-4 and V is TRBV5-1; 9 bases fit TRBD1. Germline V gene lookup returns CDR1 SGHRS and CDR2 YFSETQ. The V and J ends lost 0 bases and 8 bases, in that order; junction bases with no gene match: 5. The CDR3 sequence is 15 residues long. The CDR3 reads CASSLVTGGGEKLFF. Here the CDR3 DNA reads TGCGCCAGCAGCTTGGTGACAGGGGGAGGAGAAAAACTGTTTTTT. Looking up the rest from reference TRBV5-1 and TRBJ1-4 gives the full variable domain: KAGVTQTPRYLIKTRGQQVTLSCSPISGHRSVSWYQQTPGQGLQFLFEYFSETQRNKGNFPGRFSGRQFSNSRSEMNVSTLELGDSALYLCASSLVTGGGEKLFFGSGTQLSVL.

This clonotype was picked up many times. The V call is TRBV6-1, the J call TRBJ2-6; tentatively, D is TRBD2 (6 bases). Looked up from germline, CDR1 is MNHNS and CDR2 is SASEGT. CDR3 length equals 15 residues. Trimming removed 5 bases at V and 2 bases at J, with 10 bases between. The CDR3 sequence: CASSPGGPGANVLTF. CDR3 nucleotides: TGTGCCAGCAGTCCAGGAGGGCCTGGGGCCAACGTCCTGACTTTC.

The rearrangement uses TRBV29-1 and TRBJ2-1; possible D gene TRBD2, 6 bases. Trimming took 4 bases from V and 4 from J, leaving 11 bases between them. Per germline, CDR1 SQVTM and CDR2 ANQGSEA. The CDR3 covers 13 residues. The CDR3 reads CSVADRGYNEQFF. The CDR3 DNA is TGCAGCGTTGCGGATCGGGGGTACAATGAGCAGTTCTTC.

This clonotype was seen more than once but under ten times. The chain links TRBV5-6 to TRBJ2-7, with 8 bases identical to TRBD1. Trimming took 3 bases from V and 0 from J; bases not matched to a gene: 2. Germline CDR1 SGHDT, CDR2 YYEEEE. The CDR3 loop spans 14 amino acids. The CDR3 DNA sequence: TGTGCCAGCAGCTGGACAGGGAGCTCCTACGAGCAGTACTTC. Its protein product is CASSWTGSSYEQYF.

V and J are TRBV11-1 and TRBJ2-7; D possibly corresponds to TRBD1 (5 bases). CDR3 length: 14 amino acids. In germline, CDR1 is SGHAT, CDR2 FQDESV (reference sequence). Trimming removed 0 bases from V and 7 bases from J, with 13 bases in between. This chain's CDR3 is CASSLASGRREQYF. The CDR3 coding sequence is TGTGCCAGCAGCTTAGCGTCAGGGCGAAGGGAGCAGTACTTC.

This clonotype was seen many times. The CDR3 nucleotides read TGCGCCAGCAGCTTGACAACTAGCGGGAGGGCCCAAAACATTCAGTACTTC. Translated: CASSLTTSGRAQNIQYF. The chain carries TRBV5-1 and TRBJ2-4; 13 bases align to TRBD2. CDR3 length: 17 residues. With 1 base clipped from V and 5 bases from J, the junction kept 6 bases outside the gene matches. Germline loops: CDR1 SGHRS, CDR2 YFSETQ.

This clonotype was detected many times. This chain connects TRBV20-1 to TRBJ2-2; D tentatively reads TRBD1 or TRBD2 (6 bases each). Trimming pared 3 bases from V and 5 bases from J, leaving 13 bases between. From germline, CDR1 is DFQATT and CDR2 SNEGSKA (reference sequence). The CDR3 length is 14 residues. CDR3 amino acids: CSARTRGQTGELFF. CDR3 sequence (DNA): TGCAGTGCTAGGACCCGGGGGCAGACCGGGGAGCTGTTTTTT.

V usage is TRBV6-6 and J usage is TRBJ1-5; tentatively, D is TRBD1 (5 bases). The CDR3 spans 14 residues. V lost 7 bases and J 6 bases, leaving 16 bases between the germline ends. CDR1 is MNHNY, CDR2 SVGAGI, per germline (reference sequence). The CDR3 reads CASTIGGVSQPQHF. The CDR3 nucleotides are TGTGCCAGCACCATCGGGGGGGTTTCTCAGCCCCAGCATTTT.

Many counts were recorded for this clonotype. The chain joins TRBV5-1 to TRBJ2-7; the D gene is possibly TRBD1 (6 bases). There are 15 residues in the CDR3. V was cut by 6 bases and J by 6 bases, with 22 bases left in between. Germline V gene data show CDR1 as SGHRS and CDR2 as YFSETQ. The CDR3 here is CASTFQGQSFGEQYF. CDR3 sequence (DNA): TGCGCCAGCACCTTTCAGGGACAATCTTTCGGCGAGCAGTACTTC.

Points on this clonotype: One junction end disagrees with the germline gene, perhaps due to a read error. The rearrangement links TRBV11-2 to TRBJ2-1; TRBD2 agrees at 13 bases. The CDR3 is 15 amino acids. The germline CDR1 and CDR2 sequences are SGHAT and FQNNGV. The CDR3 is CAGSLGLAGYNEQFF. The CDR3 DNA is TGTGCCGGCAGCTTGGGACTAGCGGGATACAATGAGCAGTTCTTC.

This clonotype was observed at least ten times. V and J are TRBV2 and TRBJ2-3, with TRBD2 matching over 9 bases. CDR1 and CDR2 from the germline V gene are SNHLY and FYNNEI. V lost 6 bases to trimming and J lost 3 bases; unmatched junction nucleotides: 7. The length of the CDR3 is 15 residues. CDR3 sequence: CASSAFSGRTDTQYF. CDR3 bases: TGTGCCAGCAGCGCCTTTAGCGGGAGAACAGATACGCAGTATTTT.